The clone carrying this T cell receptor beta chain has more than one count but fewer than ten. The antigen remains undetermined. V was clipped by 4 bases and J by 1 base, with 7 bases between them. Germline CDR1 is LNHDA and CDR2 is SQIVND (reference sequence). This CDR3 has 13 residues. This entry is derived from a study of cytomegalovirus exposure and HLA in healthy donors. As for the study in general: A prior study identified over 100 million unique TCR beta sequences from 190 million or so T cells. The study, taken as a whole, reports: Accurate prediction of HLA-A and HLA-B alleles (for most subjects) was reportedly achieved from TCR beta sequences.

With 60 Vbeta and 13 Jbeta primers, the PCR was carried out. Some clones are missing from TCRdb's copy, which holds only in-frame ones; the method was immunoSEQ multiplex PCR. The sample includes fewer than 250,000 clones, roughly 80% of them seen just once. The clonotype comes from a woman aged 25 to 45 in good health and CMV-seropositive. The chain links TRBV19 to TRBJ1-1; D ambiguous. Specimen: PBMCs. The CDR3 coding sequence is TGTGCCAGTAGTACCTTCCGGAACACTGAAGCTTTCTTT. Translating gives CASSTFRNTEAFF.